This passage covers 18 T cell receptor beta chains from one sample sequenced in a study of T cell changes during pregnancy in multiple sclerosis. TCRdb's copy holds only in-frame clones and misses some; the assay was immunoSEQ multiplex PCR. The sample yields roughly 120,000 clones, under 95% seen once. Sample: peripheral blood, taken before pregnancy. These receptors were obtained from a female donor with multiple sclerosis, enrolled in a pregnancy study.

This chain links TRBV5-1 with TRBJ1-1, with a weak D call TRBD1 (6 bases). V lost 4 bases and J 1 base, leaving 14 bases between the germline ends. The CDR3 is made up of 15 amino acids. CDR1 and CDR2 from the germline V gene are SGHRS and YFSETQ. The CDR3 sequence: CASSLWGGANTEAFF. As DNA, the CDR3 is TGCGCCAGCAGCCTTTGGGGGGGCGCGAACACTGAAGCTTTCTTT.

V is TRBV19 and J is TRBJ1-4; 9 bases line up with TRBD1. Germline CDR1 reads LNHDA; CDR2 reads SQIVND (reference sequence). Trimming cost V 1 base and J 7 bases; bases outside gene matches: 7. CDR3 length: 16 amino acids. CDR3 nucleotide sequence: TGTGCCAGTAGTATAGCCCTGACAGGGGGAGTTGAAAAACTGTTTTTT. Translating gives CASSIALTGGVEKLFF.

The chain has TRBV14 and TRBJ2-1, with TRBD2 identical over 10 bases. The CDR3 is 20 residues long. V shed 6 bases and J 7 bases; nucleotides not matched to a gene: 24. Germline V lookup: CDR1 SGHDN, CDR2 FVKESK. The DNA of the CDR3 is TGTGCCAGCAGTTATGGGTACAGAGGCTACAGCGGGGGGGCCCGGAATGAGCAGTTCTTC. This gives the protein CASSYGYRGYSGGARNEQFF.

V usage is TRBV4-1 and J usage is TRBJ2-3; 13 positions match TRBD2. Trimming removed 3 bases from V and 2 bases from J; junction bases left unmatched: 14. CDR3 size: 20 residues. CDR1 is MGHRA and CDR2 is YSYEKL in the germline V gene. CDR3 in DNA: TGCGCCAGCAGCCACCCCGGGACTAGCGGGACTAGGAGGTTCACAGATACGCAGTATTTT. Translation gives CASSHPGTSGTRRFTDTQYF.

J is TRBJ2-5 and V is TRBV6-1; 7 bases match TRBD1. Losses at the gene ends were 5 bases for V and 5 bases for J; bases not matched to a gene: 5. This CDR3 spans 13 amino acids. In germline, CDR1 is MNHNS, CDR2 SASEGT. CDR3 amino acids: CASSKQGLETQYF. CDR3 sequence (DNA): TGTGCCAGCAGTAAACAGGGGTTGGAGACCCAGTACTTC.

This chain joins TRBV6-1 and TRBJ1-1; the D gene is possibly TRBD1 (6 bases). Per germline, CDR1 MNHNS and CDR2 SASEGT. The V end was cut by 5 bases, the J end by 6 bases, with 16 bases between. This CDR3 is built from 14 residues. The DNA for the CDR3 is TGTGCCAGCAGTACGGGACACCTGGACTCTGAAGCTTTCTTT. The encoded protein is CASSTGHLDSEAFF.

CDR3 sequence reads: CASSEWATERMTEAFF. CDR3 in DNA: TGTGCCAGCAGTGAATGGGCGACAGAGAGAATGACTGAAGCTTTCTTT. J is TRBJ1-1 and V is TRBV6-1; D possibly corresponds to TRBD1 (5 bases). This CDR3 comprises 16 residues. Deletions cut 2 bases from V and 5 bases from J, with 18 bases between. Germline V gene data show CDR1 as MNHNS and CDR2 as SASEGT.

The rearrangement joins TRBV5-1 to TRBJ1-3; no definite D call. Germline CDR1 and CDR2: SGHRS and YFSETQ. V gave up 2 bases and J gave up 2 bases, with 8 bases separating them. The CDR3 runs to 14 residues. This CDR3 reads CASSLSGPGNTIYF. The CDR3 coding sequence is TGCGCCAGCAGCTTAAGTGGGCCTGGAAACACCATATATTTT.

V and J are TRBV5-8 and TRBJ1-5; TRBD1 might be the D (5 bases). The CDR3 sequence is 15 residues long. Deletions cut 0 bases from V and 4 bases from J, with 11 bases between. Germline CDR1 is SGHTS and CDR2 is YDEGEE. CDR3 in DNA: TGTGCCAGCAGCTTGGATGGGGGGAGTAATCAGCCCCAGCATTTT. It yields the protein CASSLDGGSNQPQHF.

V usage is TRBV2 and J usage is TRBJ1-1; TRBD1 agrees at 9 bases. Trimming removed 9 bases from V and 0 bases from J; junction bases left unmatched: 2. CDR3 size: 13 residues. In germline, CDR1 is SNHLY, CDR2 FYNNEI. In DNA, the CDR3 is TGTGCCAGTAACAGGGGGCTGAACACTGAAGCTTTCTTT. Translation gives CASNRGLNTEAFF. Full variable domain (missing parts from reference TRBV2 and TRBJ1-1): EPEVTQTPSHQVTQMGQEVILRCVPISNHLYFYWYRQILGQKVEFLVSFYNNEISEKSEIFDDQFSVERPDGSNFTLKIRSTKLEDSAMYFCASNRGLNTEAFFGQGTRLTVV.

The rearrangement uses TRBV7-9 and TRBJ1-2, with D maybe TRBD1 (5 bases). The CDR3 runs 17 residues. CDR1 is SEHNR, CDR2 FQNEAQ, per germline (reference sequence). Trimming took off 1 base at V and 4 bases at J, with 19 bases between the two ends. CDR3 region: CASSLGGVNGAFYGYTF. In DNA, the CDR3 is TGTGCCAGCAGCTTAGGGGGGGTTAATGGTGCGTTCTATGGCTACACCTTC.

The gene calls are TRBV29-1 and TRBJ1-5, with TRBD1 matching over 8 bases. This CDR3 contains 14 residues. V shed 2 bases, J shed 6 bases, and the junction held 6 bases outside the gene matches. Per germline, CDR1 SQVTM and CDR2 ANQGSEA. This CDR3 reads CSVEYGQGGQPQHF. CDR3 bases: TGCAGCGTTGAATATGGACAGGGCGGTCAGCCCCAGCATTTT.

The chain links TRBV6-6 to TRBJ1-4; the D is unclear. Germline-derived CDR1 and CDR2 are MNHNY and SVGAGI (reference sequence). The CDR3 is 12 amino acids. Between the trimmed V and J ends, which lost 5 bases and 5 bases, there was a span of 6 bases. The CDR3 nucleotides are TGTGCCAGCAGTGGAGCGAATGAAAAACTGTTTTTT. Amino acid sequence: CASSGANEKLFF.

The chain couples TRBV28 to TRBJ1-3; D not resolved. Trimming removed 6 bases at V and 1 base at J, with 13 bases between. Germline V CDR1 and CDR2: MDHEN, SYDVKM. The CDR3 runs 15 residues. The CDR3 DNA reads as TGTGCCAGCAGAGCAGGAACTGGGTCTGGAAACACCATATATTTT. This encodes CASRAGTGSGNTIYF. The whole variable domain, remainder taken from reference TRBV28 and TRBJ1-3, is DVKVTQSSRYLVKRTGEKVFLECVQDMDHENMFWYRQDPGLGLRLIYFSYDVKMKEKGDIPEGYSVSREKKERFSLILESASTNQTSMYLCASRAGTGSGNTIYFGEGSWLTVV.

This sequence joins TRBV9 and TRBJ1-4; no clear D. The CDR3 is 14 amino acids. The germline V gene has CDR1 SGDLS and CDR2 YYNGEE. Trimming shortened V by 3 bases and J by 0 bases, and 6 bases separated the two germline ends. The CDR3 loop is CASSASATNEKLFF. CDR3 bases: TGTGCCAGCAGCGCTAGTGCAACTAATGAAAAACTGTTTTTT.

The chain combines TRBV15 with TRBJ2-7; TRBD1 might be the D (5 bases). Germline V lookup: CDR1 LNHNV, CDR2 YYDKDF (reference sequence). The CDR3 sequence is 18 residues long. Trimming cost V 0 bases and J 2 bases, with 20 bases left between them. CDR3 nucleotides: TGTGCCACCAGCAGAGATCTCCCAGGGCCCCAACTTACCTACGAGCAGTACTTC. Translation: CATSRDLPGPQLTYEQYF.

The V gene is TRBV4-2, the J gene TRBJ2-3, with D possibly TRBD2 on 6 matching bases. Trimming took 0 bases from V and 0 from J, leaving 16 bases between them. Germline CDR1 LGHNA, CDR2 YNFKEQ. CDR3 size: 18 residues. DNA for the CDR3: TGTGCCAGCAGCCAAGATCGGCGGGAATTTACTAGCACAGATACGCAGTATTTT. Its translation: CASSQDRREFTSTDTQYF.

This chain links TRBV2 with TRBJ2-5; 10 bases match TRBD2. The CDR3 totals 16 residues. The ends lost 2 bases at V and 4 bases at J; junction bases unmatched: 7. CDR1 and CDR2 from the germline V gene are SNHLY and FYNNEI. The CDR3 coding sequence is TGTGCCAGCAGTGAAAGGAGCGGGGGGGCCGGAGAGACCCAGTACTTC. This translates into CASSERSGGAGETQYF.